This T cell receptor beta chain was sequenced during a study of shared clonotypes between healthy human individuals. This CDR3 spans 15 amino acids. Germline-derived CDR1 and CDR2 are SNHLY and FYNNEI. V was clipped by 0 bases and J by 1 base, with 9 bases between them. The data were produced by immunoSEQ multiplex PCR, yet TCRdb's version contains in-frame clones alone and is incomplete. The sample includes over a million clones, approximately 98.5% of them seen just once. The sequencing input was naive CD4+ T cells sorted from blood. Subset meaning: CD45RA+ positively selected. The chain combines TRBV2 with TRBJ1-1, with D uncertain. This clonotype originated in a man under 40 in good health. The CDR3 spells CASSEAERANTEAFF. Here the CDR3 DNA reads TGTGCCAGCAGTGAAGCCGAACGGGCGAACACTGAAGCTTTCTTT.